Each of the 21 T cell receptor beta chains below was sequenced from the same sample in a study of graft-versus-host responses after intestinal transplantation. Lymphocytes (intraepithelial and lamina propria) were released by processing the graft tissue. The protocol was immunoSEQ multiplex PCR, while the TCRdb copy is restricted to in-frame clones and leaves out a portion. Of approximately 17,000 clones listed, about 80% were seen once; the top ten hold about 3.8%. The specimen comprised ileum tissue, sampled around 580 days after intestinal transplantation. All receptors come from a human patient who received an intestinal transplant, so some T cells may come from the graft donor.

J is TRBJ1-1 and V is TRBV9, with D possibly matching TRBD1 (5 bases). V lost 0 bases and J 3 bases, leaving 9 bases between the germline ends. The germline CDR1 and CDR2 sequences are SGDLS and YYNGEE. This CDR3 has 14 amino acids. In DNA, the CDR3 is TGTGCCAGCAGCGTAGTTCCCAGGGACACTGAAGCTTTCTTT. It translates to CASSVVPRDTEAFF.

To note about this clone: One end of the junction fails to match germline, which may point to a read error. The chain couples TRBV6-5 to TRBJ1-1, with a possible D match to TRBD1 (5 bases). The germline V gene encodes CDR1 MNHEY and CDR2 SVGAGI. CDR3 size: 14 residues. The CDR3 loop reads CAGSYYRKDTEAFF. Here the CDR3 DNA reads TGTGCCGGCAGTTACTACAGGAAGGACACTGAAGCTTTCTTT.

This clone has a handful of counts. The chain links TRBV5-8 to TRBJ1-2; no firm D call. Germline V gene sequence: CDR1 SGHTS, CDR2 YDEGEE. The CDR3 spans 11 residues. Deletions cut 0 bases from V and 14 bases from J, with 11 bases between. The chain's CDR3 is CASSLVRSATF. In DNA form, the CDR3 reads TGTGCCAGCAGCTTGGTGCGATCTGCGACCTTC.

The CDR3 spells CASSFTGIQETQYF. The CDR3 bases are TGTGCCAGCAGCTTCACCGGGATCCAAGAGACCCAGTACTTC. The genes are TRBV7-2 and TRBJ2-5, with a tentative D call TRBD2 (5 bases). The V end lost 3 bases, the J end lost 1 base, and 9 bases lay between the germline ends. This CDR3 contains 14 residues. CDR1 and CDR2 (germline): SGHTA, FQGNSA.

V usage is TRBV6-5 and J usage is TRBJ1-1, with D tentatively TRBD1 (5 bases). V was cut by 2 bases and J by 7 bases, with 11 bases left in between. The CDR3 is 13 residues long. Germline-derived CDR1 and CDR2 are MNHEY and SVGAGI. CDR3 sequence reads: CASSYGAGGEAFF. The CDR3 nucleotides read TGTGCCAGCAGTTACGGGGCCGGGGGTGAAGCTTTCTTT.

The J gene is TRBJ1-5, the V gene TRBV4-1; a possible D gene is TRBD1 (6 bases). The CDR3 has 14 residues. The ends were cut back, 6 bases at V and 5 bases at J, with 14 bases in the middle. Germline CDR1 MGHRA, CDR2 YSYEKL. CDR3 sequence (DNA): TGCGCCAGCAGTCACAGGGTTTTGCATCAGCCCCAGCATTTT. Residues: CASSHRVLHQPQHF.

The rearrangement joins TRBV4-1 to TRBJ1-4; D remains unclear. The CDR3 spans 15 residues. Trimming pared 1 base from V and 0 bases from J, leaving 6 bases between. Germline CDR1 and CDR2: MGHRA and YSYEKL. The CDR3: CASSQGRATNEKLFF. CDR3 nucleotide sequence: TGCGCCAGCAGCCAAGGGCGGGCAACTAATGAAAAACTGTTTTTT.

The V and J genes are TRBV11-2 and TRBJ2-3; 8 positions agree with TRBD2. Germline V gives CDR1 SGHAT, CDR2 FQNNGV. The CDR3 totals 16 residues. Trimming removed 1 base from V and 5 bases from J; junction bases left unmatched: 8. In DNA, the CDR3 is TGTGCCAGCAGCTTAGGGACTAGCAGTTTAGTAGATACGCAGTATTTT. This sequence encodes CASSLGTSSLVDTQYF.

The rearrangement uses TRBV9 and TRBJ1-1, with no clear D. CDR3 size: 15 residues. Trimming removed 0 bases at V and 0 bases at J, with 9 bases between. CDR1 and CDR2 from the germline V gene are SGDLS and YYNGEE. CDR3 DNA: TGTGCCAGCAGCGTAGGGAGGACGGTGAACACTGAAGCTTTCTTT. Protein sequence: CASSVGRTVNTEAFF.

The rearrangement uses TRBV7-3 and TRBJ2-1; 9 bases agree with TRBD1. Germline CDR1 is SGHTA and CDR2 is FQGTGA. Trimming at V came to 2 bases and at J to 8 bases, leaving 10 bases not matched to a gene. This CDR3 has 16 amino acids. In DNA form, the CDR3 reads TGTGCCAGCAGCTTAGGCTACCGGGGACAGGGTCATGAGCAGTTCTTC. Translated, it gives CASSLGYRGQGHEQFF.

V usage is TRBV25-1 and J usage is TRBJ2-6; a weak D match, TRBD1 (5 bases). CDR1 and CDR2 (germline): MGHDK, SYGVNS. With 1 base removed from V and 4 bases from J, the gap between germline ends came to 8 bases. There are 15 residues in the CDR3. In DNA, the CDR3 is TGTGCCAGCAGTGAATGGGGCGCAGGGGCCAACGTCCTGACTTTC. It encodes CASSEWGAGANVLTF.

This chain links TRBV12-5 with TRBJ2-7, with 7 bases that match TRBD2. Germline-derived CDR1 and CDR2 are LGHNT and FRNRAP. V trimming: 1 base; J trimming: 5 bases; junction bases outside the gene matches: 5. The CDR3 has 14 amino acids. The CDR3 DNA follows: TGTGCTAGTGGTTTGGGGGAGGGGAGCAACGAGCAGTACTTC. Residues: CASGLGEGSNEQYF.

The chain combines TRBV7-9 with TRBJ1-1; perhaps TRBD1 as D (6 bases). Germline V gives CDR1 SEHNR, CDR2 FQNEAQ (reference sequence). V gave up 3 bases and J gave up 1 base, with 9 bases separating them. The CDR3 has 14 residues. The CDR3 spells CASSLGHTNTEAFF. The CDR3 DNA reads as TGTGCCAGCAGCTTGGGACACACGAACACTGAAGCTTTCTTT.

The rearrangement links TRBV5-1 to TRBJ2-5, with D unresolved. CDR3 length: 11 residues. Trimming stripped 7 bases from V and 3 bases from J, with 7 bases between. Germline CDR1 reads SGHRS; CDR2 reads YFSETQ. The CDR3 coding sequence is TGCGCCAGCGGTGTAGAAGAGACCCAGTACTTC. Its protein product is CASGVEETQYF.

V usage is TRBV4-1 and J usage is TRBJ2-5; no definite D call. The J call may be mistaken, given a closer DNA end match to TRBJ2-7. The CDR3 is 15 amino acids. The germline gives CDR1 MGHRA, CDR2 YSYEKL. Here the CDR3 reads CASSQGLGISYEQYF. The CDR3 DNA follows: TGCGCCAGCAGCCAAGGGTTAGGAATCTCCTACGAGCAGTACTTC.

This chain links TRBV7-9 with TRBJ1-1; D might be TRBD1 (5 bases). This CDR3 contains 15 residues. V gave up 1 base and J gave up 0 bases, with 9 bases separating them. Germline loops: CDR1 SEHNR, CDR2 FQNEAQ (reference sequence). DNA of the CDR3: TGTGCCAGCAGCTTAGACGACAGACTGAACACTGAAGCTTTCTTT. Protein product: CASSLDDRLNTEAFF.

This chain connects TRBV19 to TRBJ1-2, with D unresolved. The CDR3 is 11 amino acids. The germline V gene encodes CDR1 LNHDA and CDR2 SQIVND (reference sequence). Trimming pared 5 bases from V and 5 bases from J, leaving 6 bases between. The CDR3 DNA follows: TGTGCCAGTAGTTCGGGGTATGGCTACACCTTC. This translates into CASSSGYGYTF.

This chain connects TRBV9 to TRBJ1-5; D is ambiguous. Germline CDR1 and CDR2: SGDLS and YYNGEE. The CDR3 has 13 residues. The V gene lost 0 bases and the J gene lost 3 bases, with 4 bases spanning the gap. CDR3 DNA sequence: TGTGCCAGCAGCGTAGGATACAATCAGCCCCAGCATTTT. Protein product: CASSVGYNQPQHF.

The gene calls are TRBV9 and TRBJ1-1, with a possible D match to TRBD1 (6 bases). Germline V gene data show CDR1 as SGDLS and CDR2 as YYNGEE. Trimming cost V 0 bases and J 0 bases, with 9 bases left between them. The CDR3 covers 15 residues. The CDR3 DNA follows: TGTGCCAGCAGCGTAGATTGGACAGTGAACACTGAAGCTTTCTTT. Its translation is CASSVDWTVNTEAFF.

The chain uses TRBV20-1 and TRBJ2-5; D not resolved. The germline V and J ends were trimmed by 4 bases and 3 bases, with 3 bases remaining between them. CDR1 is DFQATT and CDR2 is SNEGSKA in the germline V gene (reference sequence). The CDR3 totals 10 residues. CDR3 in amino acids: CSAIKETQYF. In DNA, the CDR3 is TGCAGTGCTATAAAAGAGACCCAGTACTTC.

CDR3: CASRGSWWLFRGTGELFF. In nucleotides, the CDR3 is TGCGCCAGCAGGGGAAGTTGGTGGCTATTCCGGGGCACCGGGGAGCTGTTTTTT. This rearrangement joins TRBV10-2 to TRBJ2-2, with D maybe TRBD2 (5 bases). Trimming shortened V by 6 bases and J by 4 bases, and 24 bases separated the two germline ends. The CDR3 length is 18 residues. Per germline, CDR1 WSHSY and CDR2 SAAADI.